These 10 T cell receptor beta chains share one sample of origin, sequenced in a study of T cell responses to AZD1222 COVID-19 vaccine (dated by TCRdb to about 2021). The time point label on this specimen signifies: baseline before first vaccination. The method was the immunoSEQ multiplex PCR assay. TCRdb took over this immuneACCESS table, retaining in-frame rearrangements with V and J assigned. Such tables are incomplete; in checked studies, under half of the missing clones stem from an unresolved V gene, and the remainder is unexplained. The sample table lists more than 150,000 clones, about nine tenths of them with a count of one. The leading ten clones occupy approximately 1.5% of the sample. The material was peripheral blood, obtained on day 0 of AZD1222 vaccination. These receptors were taken from an adult in good health.

V usage is TRBV6-5 and J usage is TRBJ2-7; perhaps D is TRBD1 or TRBD2 (5 bases each). V lost 4 bases and J 2 bases, leaving 18 bases between the germline ends. Looked up from germline, CDR1 is MNHEY and CDR2 is SVGAGI. The CDR3 runs 16 residues. This CDR3 reads CASSLHLRGSPYEQYF. In DNA form, the CDR3 reads TGTGCCAGCAGTTTGCATTTGAGGGGCAGCCCCTACGAGCAGTACTTC.

The V gene is TRBV7-3, the J gene TRBJ1-1, with D uncertain. The CDR3 consists of 13 residues. Germline lookup yields CDR1 SGHTA and CDR2 FQGTGA. V dropped 2 bases and J dropped 9 bases, with 13 bases sitting between them. CDR3 amino acids: CASSLQGEGKAFF. CDR3 DNA sequence: TGTGCCAGCAGCTTACAAGGCGAGGGAAAAGCTTTCTTT.

The chain is built from TRBV6-1 and TRBJ1-6; D gene unclear. The ends were cut back, 2 bases at V and 9 bases at J, with 14 bases in the middle. The CDR3 is 15 amino acids. Germline-derived CDR1 and CDR2 are MNHNS and SASEGT. CDR3 protein: CASSEISRNTSPLHF. The DNA of the CDR3 is TGTGCCAGCAGTGAAATTTCCCGGAACACTTCACCCCTCCACTTT.

In this sample, this clone turned up once. The V and J genes are TRBV5-4 and TRBJ2-1; 10 bases are a match to TRBD1. The CDR3 has 13 amino acids. Germline V gene data show CDR1 as SGHNT and CDR2 as YYREEE (reference sequence). V lost 4 bases, J lost 14 bases, and 9 bases stayed unmatched. CDR3 protein: CASSRKTGTGEFF. The CDR3 DNA is TGTGCCAGCAGCCGAAAGACCGGGACAGGGGAGTTCTTC.

This chain connects TRBV7-2 to TRBJ1-3; no firm D call. This CDR3 has 15 residues. V dropped 1 base and J dropped 4 bases, with 11 bases sitting between them. CDR1 and CDR2 (germline): SGHTA, FQGNSA. The CDR3 coding sequence is TGTGCCAGCAGCTTAGGGGGAGTATCGGGAAACACCATATATTTT. Encoded protein: CASSLGGVSGNTIYF.

The DNA for the CDR3 is TGTGCCAGCAGTTACTCTCGCAATCAGCCCCAGCATTTT. It specifies CASSYSRNQPQHF. This chain uses TRBV6-2 or TRBV6-3 with TRBJ1-5; no reliable D call. The V gene's germline CDR1 is MNHEY and CDR2 SVGEGT. The V end was cut by 0 bases, the J end by 2 bases, with 2 bases between. This CDR3 is built from 13 residues.

This sequence joins TRBV4-2 and TRBJ2-7; 11 nucleotides agree with TRBD1. J was trimmed by 6 bases and V by 7 bases; bases with no gene match: 8. In germline, CDR1 is LGHNA, CDR2 YNFKEQ. There are 14 residues in the CDR3. CDR3 protein: CASTLGQGDGEQYF. DNA for the CDR3: TGTGCCAGCACCTTGGGACAGGGGGACGGCGAGCAGTACTTC.

The gene calls are TRBV11-2 and TRBJ1-1, with no clear D. CDR3 length: 13 residues. Trimming left V 6 bases short and J 4 bases short, with 12 bases between. CDR1 is SGHAT, CDR2 FQNNGV, per germline. Here the CDR3 reads CASSSQWGTEAFF. In DNA, the CDR3 is TGTGCCAGCAGTTCCCAGTGGGGCACTGAAGCTTTCTTT.

The chain carries TRBV9 and TRBJ2-7, with 7 bases fitting TRBD1. The germline CDR1 and CDR2 sequences are SGDLS and YYNGEE. J lost 3 bases, V lost 4 bases, and 10 bases had no gene match. The CDR3 covers 15 residues. The CDR3 DNA sequence: TGTGCCAGCAGCCCCTGGACAGGCTTTGACTACGAGCAGTACTTC. Translating it yields CASSPWTGFDYEQYF.

V and J are TRBV4-3 and TRBJ1-2; D gene unclear. Between the trimmed V and J ends, which lost 0 bases and 4 bases, there was a span of 9 bases. Germline assignment: CDR1 LGHNA and CDR2 YSLEER. The CDR3 loop spans 14 amino acids. CDR3 coding DNA: TGCGCCAGCAGCCAAGAAAGGCAGGCCTATGGCTACACCTTC. Residues: CASSQERQAYGYTF.